This T cell receptor (beta chain) stems from a study of T cell responses to AZD1222 COVID-19 vaccine. Points from the study as a whole: There were vaccine-associated CD4 TCRs across spike, dominant at 160-218 and 743-854. There were mostly white British donors and more females than males, and clonal diversity was possibly underestimated.

Concerning this clone: The antigen is undetermined.

The germline CDR1 and CDR2 sequences are SGHTA and FQGTGA. The CDR3 loop spans 16 amino acids. With V trimmed by 5 bases and J by 4 bases, 9 bases remained unmatched. Produced via immunoSEQ multiplex PCR; TCRdb's table is partial and in-frame only. The sample has about 84,000 clones, 80% to 90% seen once. The clonotype was recovered from an adult who received the AZD1222 COVID-19 vaccine. The chain is built from TRBV7-3 and TRBJ2-2; 8 bases match TRBD1. This material consisted of peripheral blood, taken 28 days after the second AZD1222 dose. The CDR3 DNA reads TGTGCCAGCAGCAAGACAGGGGCGGAGGTCACCGGGGAGCTGTTTTTT. This codes for CASSKTGAEVTGELFF.